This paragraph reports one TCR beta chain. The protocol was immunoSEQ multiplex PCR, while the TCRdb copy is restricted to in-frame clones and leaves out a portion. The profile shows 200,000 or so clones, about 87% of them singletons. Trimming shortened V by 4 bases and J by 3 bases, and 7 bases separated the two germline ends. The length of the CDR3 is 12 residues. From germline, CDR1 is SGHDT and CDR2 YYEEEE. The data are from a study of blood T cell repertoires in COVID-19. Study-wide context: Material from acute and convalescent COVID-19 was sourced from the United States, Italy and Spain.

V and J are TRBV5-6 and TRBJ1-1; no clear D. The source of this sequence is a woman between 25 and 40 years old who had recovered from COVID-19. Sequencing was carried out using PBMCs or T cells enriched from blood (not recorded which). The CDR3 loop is CASSVGYTEAFF. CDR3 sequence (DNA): TGTGCCAGCAGCGTCGGGTACACTGAAGCTTTCTTT.